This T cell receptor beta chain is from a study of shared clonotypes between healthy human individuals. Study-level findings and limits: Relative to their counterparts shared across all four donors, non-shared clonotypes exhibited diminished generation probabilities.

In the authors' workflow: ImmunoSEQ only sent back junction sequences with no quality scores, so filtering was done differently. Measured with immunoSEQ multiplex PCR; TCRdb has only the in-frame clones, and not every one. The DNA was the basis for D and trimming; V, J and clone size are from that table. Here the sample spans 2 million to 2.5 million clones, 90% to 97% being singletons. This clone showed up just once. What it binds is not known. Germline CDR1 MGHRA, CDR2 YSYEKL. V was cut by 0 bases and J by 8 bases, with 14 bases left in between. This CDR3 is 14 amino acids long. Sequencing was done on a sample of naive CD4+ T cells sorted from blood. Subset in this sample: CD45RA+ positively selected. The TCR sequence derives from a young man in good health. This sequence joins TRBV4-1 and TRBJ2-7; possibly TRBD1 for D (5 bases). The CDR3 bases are TGCGCCAGCAGCCAAGAAGGTCAGGGTGTCAAGCAGTACTTC. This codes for CASSQEGQGVKQYF.